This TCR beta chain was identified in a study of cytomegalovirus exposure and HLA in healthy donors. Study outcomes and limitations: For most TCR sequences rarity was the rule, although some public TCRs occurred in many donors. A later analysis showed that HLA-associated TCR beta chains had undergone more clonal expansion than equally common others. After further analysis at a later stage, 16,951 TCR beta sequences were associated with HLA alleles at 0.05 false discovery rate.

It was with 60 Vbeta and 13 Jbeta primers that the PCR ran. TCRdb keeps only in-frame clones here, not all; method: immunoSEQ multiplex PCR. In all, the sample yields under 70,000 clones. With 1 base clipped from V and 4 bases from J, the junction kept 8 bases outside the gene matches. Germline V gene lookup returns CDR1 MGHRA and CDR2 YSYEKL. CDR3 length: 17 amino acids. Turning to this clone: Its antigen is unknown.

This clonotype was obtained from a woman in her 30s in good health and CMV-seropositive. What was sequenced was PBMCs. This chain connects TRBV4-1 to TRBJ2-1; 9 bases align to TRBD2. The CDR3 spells CASSQGSGGGAYNEQFF. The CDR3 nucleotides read TGCGCCAGCAGCCAAGGTTCTGGCGGGGGGGCTTACAATGAGCAGTTCTTC.